This T cell receptor (beta chain) was observed in a study of beta chain features in type 1 diabetes. Study summary: What patients shared with healthy donors was a similar profile of age, gender and cell yields. Study-wide results and caveats: Shortening that was moderate but significant affected the TCRB CDR3s of Type 1 diabetes patients in all four CD4+ subsets. Among type 1 diabetes patients, VDJ junctions had fewer insertions and more deletions.

All of the isolated RNA was reverse transcribed, so expressed TCRB transcripts were sequenced. The data were produced by immunoSEQ multiplex PCR, yet TCRdb's version contains in-frame clones alone and is incomplete. The table shows under 850,000 clones, with over 10% occurring only once. With respect to this clone: As yet, its antigen is unknown. The sample holds other DNA sequences that translate to the same CDR3.

The V end was cut by 6 bases, the J end by 0 bases, with 6 bases between. Looked up from germline, CDR1 is ENHRY and CDR2 is SYGVKD. The length of the CDR3 is 12 residues. This receptor was obtained from a man aged 18 to 29 with type 1 diabetes. The rearrangement links TRBV10-3 to TRBJ2-7; either TRBD1 or TRBD2 may fit D (5 bases each). Sequenced sample: naive CD4+ T cells from blood. CDR3 nucleotide sequence: TGTGCCATCAGGGGGGACTCCTACGAGCAGTACTTC. This gives the protein CAIRGDSYEQYF.